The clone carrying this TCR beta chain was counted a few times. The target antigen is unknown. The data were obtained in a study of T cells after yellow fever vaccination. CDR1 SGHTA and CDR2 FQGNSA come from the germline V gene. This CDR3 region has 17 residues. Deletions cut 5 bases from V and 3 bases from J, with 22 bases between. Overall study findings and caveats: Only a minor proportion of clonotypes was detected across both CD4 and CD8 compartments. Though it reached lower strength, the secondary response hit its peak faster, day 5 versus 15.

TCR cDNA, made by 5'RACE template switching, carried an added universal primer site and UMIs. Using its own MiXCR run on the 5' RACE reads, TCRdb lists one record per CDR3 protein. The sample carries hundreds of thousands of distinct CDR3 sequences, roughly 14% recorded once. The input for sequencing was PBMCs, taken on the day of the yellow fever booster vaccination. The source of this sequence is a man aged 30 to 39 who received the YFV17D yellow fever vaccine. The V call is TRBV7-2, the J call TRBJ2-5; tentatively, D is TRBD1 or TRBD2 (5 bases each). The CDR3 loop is CASSRLHPGTGKETQYF. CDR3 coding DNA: TGTGCCAGCAGCCGCCTCCACCCCGGGACGGGGAAAGAGACCCAGTACTTC.